This T cell receptor (beta chain) came from a study of cytomegalovirus exposure and HLA in healthy donors. Looking at the study overall: Researchers previously reported finding 90 million to 130 million unique TCR beta sequences from roughly 170 million T cells.

PCR employed 60 Vbeta and 13 Jbeta primers. The method was immunoSEQ multiplex PCR; TCRdb's version includes in-frame clones alone and lacks a portion of them. This table holds 85,000 to 130,000 clones, over 75% found once. The germline V gene encodes CDR1 MNHNY and CDR2 SVGAGI (reference sequence). The V segment lost 6 bases and the J segment 0 bases; nucleotides outside the gene matches: 3. This CDR3 region has 15 residues. V and J are TRBV6-6 and TRBJ1-4; the match to TRBD1 covers 8 bases. Sequenced sample: PBMCs. The receptor's source is a man aged 55 to 70 in good health and CMV-seronegative. The CDR3 sequence is CASRGTGATNEKLFF. DNA for the CDR3: TGTGCCAGCAGGGGGACAGGCGCAACTAATGAAAAACTGTTTTTT.